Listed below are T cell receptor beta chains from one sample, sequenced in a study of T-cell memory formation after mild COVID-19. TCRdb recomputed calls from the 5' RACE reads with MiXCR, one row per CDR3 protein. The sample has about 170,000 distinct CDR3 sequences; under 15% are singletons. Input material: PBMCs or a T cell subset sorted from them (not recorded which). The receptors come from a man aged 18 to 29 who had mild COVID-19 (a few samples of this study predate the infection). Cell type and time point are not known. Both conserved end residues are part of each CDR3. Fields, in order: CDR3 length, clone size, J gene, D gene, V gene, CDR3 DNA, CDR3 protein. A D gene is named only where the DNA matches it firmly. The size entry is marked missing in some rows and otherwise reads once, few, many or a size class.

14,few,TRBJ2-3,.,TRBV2,TGTGCCAGCAATCCCTGGATGAGCACAGATACGCAGTATTTT,CASNPWMSTDTQYF
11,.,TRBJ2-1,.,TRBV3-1,TGTGCCAGCAGCCTTTATCGTGAGCAGTTCTTC,CASSLYREQFF
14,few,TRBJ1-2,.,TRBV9,TGTGCCAGCAGCGCTCAGGGAGCTAACTATGGCTACACCTTC,CASSAQGANYGYTF
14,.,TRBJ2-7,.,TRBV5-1,TGCGCCAGCAGCAGAGAGAACGGTCCCTACGAGCAGTACTTC,CASSRENGPYEQYF
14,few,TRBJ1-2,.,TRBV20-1,TGCAGTGCTAGAGGGGCGGGGGCCCTCTATGGCTACACCTTC,CSARGAGALYGYTF
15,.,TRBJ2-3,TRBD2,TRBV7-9,TGTGCCAGCAGCCAGAGGACTAGCGCATTGGATACGCAGTATTTT,CASSQRTSALDTQYF
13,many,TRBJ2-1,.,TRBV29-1,TGCAGCGTTGAAGCAGACTTAGCATATGAGCAGTTCTTC,CSVEADLAYEQFF
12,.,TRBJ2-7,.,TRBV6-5,TGTGCCAGCAGCCGCGGGTGGAGGGAGCAGTACTTC,CASSRGWREQYF
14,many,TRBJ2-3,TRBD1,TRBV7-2,TGTGCCAGCACCAACCGACAGGGGACAGATACGCAGTATTTT,CASTNRQGTDTQYF
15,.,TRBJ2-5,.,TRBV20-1,TGCAGTGCACTGGGGCAGGGGTCGTACCAAGAGACCCAGTACTTC,CSALGQGSYQETQYF
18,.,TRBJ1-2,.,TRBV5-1,TGCGCCAGCAGCTTGGAAGGTACCGACTCTGTTTATCGGTATGGCTACACCTTC,CASSLEGTDSVYRYGYTF
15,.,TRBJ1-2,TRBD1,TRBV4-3,TGCGCCAGCAGCCAAGACCGCAGGGGGCTCTATGTCTACACCTTC,CASSQDRRGLYVYTF
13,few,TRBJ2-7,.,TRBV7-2,TGTGCCAGCAGCCCAAGGTCTAGCTACGAGCAGTACTTC,CASSPRSSYEQYF
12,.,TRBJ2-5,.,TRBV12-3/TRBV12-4,TGTGCCAGCAGCTTCCACCAAGAGACCCAGTACTTC,CASSFHQETQYF
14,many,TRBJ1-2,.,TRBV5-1,TGCGCCAGCCGGGGGGGTTTCAATCGATATGGCTACACCTTC,CASRGGFNRYGYTF